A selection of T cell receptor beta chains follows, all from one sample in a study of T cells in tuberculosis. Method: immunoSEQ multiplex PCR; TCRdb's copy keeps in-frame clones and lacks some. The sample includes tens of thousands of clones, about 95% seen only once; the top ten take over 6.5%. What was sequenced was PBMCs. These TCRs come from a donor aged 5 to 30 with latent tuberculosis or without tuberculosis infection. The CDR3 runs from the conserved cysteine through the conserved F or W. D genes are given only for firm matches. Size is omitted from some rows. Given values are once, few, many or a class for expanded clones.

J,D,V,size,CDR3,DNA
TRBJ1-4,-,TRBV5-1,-,CASSLDEGSGEKLFF,TGCGCCAGCAGCTTGGATGAGGGTAGTGGGGAAAAACTGTTTTTT
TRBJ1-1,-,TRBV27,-,CASSLGVRGNTEAFF,TGTGCCAGCAGTTTAGGAGTCAGGGGAAACACTGAAGCTTTCTTT
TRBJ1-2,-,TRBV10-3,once,CAISLPPAGTDYGYTF,TGTGCCATCAGTTTACCTCCCGCGGGGACCGACTATGGCTACACCTTC
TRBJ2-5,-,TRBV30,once,CAWRRVPSQETQYF,TGTGCCTGGCGCAGGGTCCCGTCCCAAGAGACCCAGTACTTC
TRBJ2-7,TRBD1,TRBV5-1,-,CASSFYRGASSYEQYF,TGCGCCAGCAGCTTCTACAGGGGAGCTAGCTCCTACGAGCAGTACTTC
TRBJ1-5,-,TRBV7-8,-,CASSPEGPYQPQHF,TGTGCCAGCAGCCCGGAGGGGCCCTATCAGCCCCAGCATTTT
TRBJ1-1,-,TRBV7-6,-,CASSLYSAREAFF,TGTGCCAGCAGTTTATACTCCGCCCGGGAGGCTTTCTTT
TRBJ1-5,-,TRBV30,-,CAWSWSGFVGNQPQHF,TGTGCCTGGAGTTGGTCAGGGTTTGTCGGCAATCAGCCCCAGCATTTT
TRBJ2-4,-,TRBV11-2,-,CASSSFNGGGNIQYF,TGTGCCAGCAGCTCCTTCAACGGGGGAGGAAACATTCAGTACTTC
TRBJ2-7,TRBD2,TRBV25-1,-,CASSEWGGAGNEQYF,TGTGCCAGCAGTGAATGGGGAGGGGCTGGAAACGAGCAGTACTTC
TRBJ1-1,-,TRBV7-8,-,CASSLVPPGGTEAFF,TGTGCCAGCAGCTTAGTCCCACCGGGTGGGACTGAAGCTTTCTTT
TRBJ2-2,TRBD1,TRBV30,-,CAWSVGFKGAHTGELFF,TGTGCCTGGAGTGTCGGGTTTAAGGGGGCCCACACCGGGGAGCTGTTTTTT
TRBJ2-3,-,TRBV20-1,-,CSARDAGTQYF,TGCAGTGCTAGAGATGCGGGTACGCAGTATTTT
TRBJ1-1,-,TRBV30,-,CAWEYPIGLQNTEAFF,TGTGCCTGGGAGTACCCCATTGGACTCCAGAACACTGAAGCTTTCTTT
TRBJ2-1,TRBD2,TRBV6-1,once,CASSFATQRGNEQFF,TGTGCCAGCAGCTTCGCCACCCAGCGGGGGAATGAGCAGTTCTTC
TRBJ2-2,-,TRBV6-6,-,CASSKRGGGELFF,TGTGCCAGCAGCAAAAGGGGGGGCGGGGAGCTGTTTTTT
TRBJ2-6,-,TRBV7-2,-,CASSLADSSGANVLTF,TGTGCCAGCAGCTTAGCGGACAGCTCTGGGGCCAACGTCCTGACTTTC
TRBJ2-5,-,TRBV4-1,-,CASSQDSTETYQETQYF,TGCGCCAGCAGCCAAGATTCGACAGAAACATACCAAGAGACCCAGTACTTC